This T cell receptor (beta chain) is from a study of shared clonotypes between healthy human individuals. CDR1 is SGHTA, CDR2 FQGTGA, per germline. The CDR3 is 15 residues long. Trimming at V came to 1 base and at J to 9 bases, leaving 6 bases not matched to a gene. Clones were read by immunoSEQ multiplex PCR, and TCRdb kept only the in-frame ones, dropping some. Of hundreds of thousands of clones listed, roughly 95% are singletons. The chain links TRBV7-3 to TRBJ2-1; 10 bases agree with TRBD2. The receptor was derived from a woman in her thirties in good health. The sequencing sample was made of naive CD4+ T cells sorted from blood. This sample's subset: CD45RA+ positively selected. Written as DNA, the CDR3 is TGTGCCAGCAGCTTAATCCTAGCGGGAGCCGGTGAGCAGTTCTTC. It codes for CASSLILAGAGEQFF.